What follows is one T cell receptor beta chain and its context. Its binding antigen is unknown. Base qualities were left out, and no much larger clone turns up one base away. The data are from a study of blood T cells in healthy people across ages (dated by TCRdb to between 2014 and 2017). Describing the broader study: In model experiments, template switching captured about one uniquely barcoded TCR beta cDNA molecule for every two T cells. Using deep sequencing normalized with unique cDNA molecular identifiers, the study measured how TCR beta repertoire diversity changes with age. Four age groups were formed from the donors: young (average approximately 15 years), middle-aged (more than 35), aged (around 62) and long-lived (about 80). To avoid experimental bias, donors of different ages were randomly spread across the sequencing lanes. Using the same blood draw, the study looked at two additional independent replicas of 1 million unique cDNA reads for two donors, one aged 18 to 30 and the other aged 80 or older. General study outcomes and caveats: Because the CMV infection status of the donors was unknown, age-related changes in expanded clonotypes may potentially have been confounded. Total diversity estimates from one million sequenced T cells were considered lower bounds and underestimates. As age increased, observed TCR beta diversity per million T cells dropped in a roughly linear way, and a significant reduction was already evident by age around 41. Since profiling was done on bulk unsorted PBMCs, naive and antigen-experienced compartments could not be conclusively compared. Compared with the aged group, the long-lived group had more naive CD4+ T cells, fewer expanded clones and increased TCR diversity, a pattern suggesting age selection. There was a strong correlation between observed TCR beta diversity and the percentage of naive T cells measured by flow cytometry.

Donors were about 36 systemically healthy Caucasian individuals from Russia aged roughly 6 to 90 years. Roughly 11 milliliters of peripheral blood were drawn from each donor into EDTA-treated Vacutainer tubes. Ficoll-Paque density-gradient centrifugation was used to isolate PBMCs, with at least 7 million per sample. Trizol reagent was used to extract total RNA from the PBMCs, yielding at least 5 micrograms per sample. For every donor, an aliquot of PBMCs went through flow cytometry to measure the percentages of naive CD45RAhigh/CD27high T cells. The method was 5' RACE. TCRdb shows the sequencer as Illumina HiSeq 2500. A second PCR of about 6 to 11 cycles was performed with a sample-barcoded 5' primer and a J-beta primer mix. A template-switch 5' adaptor carrying 12 random nucleotides introduced a unique molecular identifier onto each TCR beta cDNA molecule. Each sample yielded at least 3 million CDR3-containing paired-end reads. First-strand cDNA synthesis was performed from all RNA using the Mint cDNA synthesis kit, with priming by a TRBC-specific oligonucleotide. All cDNA was treated with uracil-DNA glycosylase and then went through a first 18-cycle PCR with the universal primers M1SS and BC2_uni_R. Concerning the study's data processing: Normalization of each sample was performed by random selection of 1 million high-quality reads, each carrying a distinct molecular identifier. Instead of being binned into consensus sequences, reads that shared molecular identifiers were thrown out. MiTCR, run with a Q25 quality threshold and the strictest error-elimination algorithm, handled CDR3 identification, clonotype clustering and error correction. A nonparametric unseen species model with Euler transformation was used to estimate a lower bound on total TCR beta diversity. TCRdb ran its own pipeline on the public reads, namely fastp trimming at Q25 and MiXCR clone calling, and kept in-frame beta chains. Duplicate CDR3 protein sequences are folded into a single record with the most common DNA and genes. The V and J calls reflect TCRdb's pipeline rather than the authors' work. This sample holds 2 million or so distinct CDR3 sequences; 40% to 55% were observed only once. The ten most abundant clones make up approximately 2.1% of the sample.

From its cysteine to its phenylalanine, the CDR3 spans 15 amino acids. CDR3 DNA is the only sequence kept; it has 45 bases, read in frame from the first base. The germline V gene supplies CDR1 SGDLS and CDR2 YYNGEE. V is reduced by 3 bases and J by 7 bases, leaving a spacing of 17 bases between them. The chain is encoded by TRBV9 joined to TRBJ2-1; the D gene could be TRBD1 or TRBD2, each one agreeing over 7 bases. Sequenced input: blood. The TCR was taken from a woman aged 35 to 49 in good health. The bases are TGTGCCAGCAGCGCCGCCAGGGGGGGCCCGAATGAGCAGTTCTTC. Its protein product is CASSAARGGPNEQFF.